This passage covers 21 T cell receptor beta chains from one sample sequenced in a study of shared clonotypes between healthy human individuals. Generated by immunoSEQ multiplex PCR, the TCRdb table keeps only in-frame clones and is missing some. The sample carries 2 million to 3 million clones, approximately 94% recorded once. The specimen was naive CD4+ T cells sorted from blood. Noted subset: CD45RA+ positively selected. Every receptor here comes from a young man in good health.

The chain combines TRBV7-2 with TRBJ2-7, with D maybe TRBD2 (6 bases). Germline-derived CDR1 and CDR2 are SGHTA and FQGNSA. Trimming pared 5 bases from V and 3 bases from J, leaving 14 bases between. The CDR3 totals 14 residues. The CDR3 sequence: CASSAREFFYEQYF. The CDR3, as DNA: TGTGCCAGCAGCGCCCGGGAGTTTTTCTACGAGCAGTACTTC.

The chain employs TRBV27 and TRBJ2-7, with D perhaps TRBD1 (6 bases). The ends were cut back, 8 bases at V and 4 bases at J, with 12 bases in the middle. Per the germline V gene, CDR1 is MNHEY and CDR2 is SMNVEV (reference sequence). The CDR3 has 12 residues. Here the CDR3 reads CASGSQGYEQYF. Written as DNA, the CDR3 is TGTGCCAGCGGAAGCCAGGGGTACGAGCAGTACTTC.

The chain combines TRBV7-9 with TRBJ2-5; TRBD1 matches 8 bases. Near its end, the DNA agrees better with TRBJ2-7, so the J call may be wrong. Germline V CDR1 and CDR2: SEHNR, FQNEAQ (reference sequence). This CDR3 contains 14 residues. CDR3 coding DNA: TGTGCCAGCAGCTCGACAGGGGTCAGCTACGAGCAGTACTTC. Amino acid sequence: CASSSTGVSYEQYF.

V gene TRBV29-1 combines with J gene TRBJ2-5; D gene ambiguous. The V end was cut by 4 bases, the J end by 5 bases, with 17 bases between. This CDR3 comprises 14 residues. Germline V CDR1 and CDR2: SQVTM, ANQGSEA. CDR3 DNA sequence: TGCAGCGTTGGACTGACTCTACTCCGGGAGACCCAGTACTTC. Translated, it gives CSVGLTLLRETQYF.

This chain joins TRBV7-2 and TRBJ1-3; D remains unclear. Germline CDR1 is SGHTA and CDR2 is FQGNSA. This CDR3 is built from 16 residues. The ends were cut back, 1 base at V and 2 bases at J, with 12 bases in the middle. The CDR3 DNA reads as TGTGCCAGCAGCTTAGGTGTGGGGTCTGCTGGAAACACCATATATTTT. Protein product: CASSLGVGSAGNTIYF. Variable domain in full (rest from reference TRBV7-2 and TRBJ1-3): GAGVSQSPSNKVTEKGKDVELRCDPISGHTALYWYRQSLGQGLEFLIYFQGNSAPDKSGLPSDRFSAERTGGSVSTLTIQRTQQEDSAVYLCASSLGVGSAGNTIYFGEGSWLTVV.

This chain connects TRBV7-2 to TRBJ1-2; weak D call: TRBD1 (5 bases). CDR3 size: 12 residues. V lost 6 bases to trimming and J lost 7 bases, with 12 bases between them. Germline V gives CDR1 SGHTA, CDR2 FQGNSA. CDR3 sequence: CASSPLQGGYTF. Written as DNA, the CDR3 is TGTGCCAGCAGTCCCCTCCAGGGTGGCTACACCTTC.

This clone was detected only once. This chain uses TRBV2 with TRBJ2-7; D could derive from TRBD1 or TRBD2 (6 bases each). The length of the CDR3 is 15 residues. CDR1 SNHLY and CDR2 FYNNEI come from the germline V gene. V dropped 2 bases and J dropped 3 bases, with 14 bases sitting between them. CDR3 residues: CASSERRGVYYEQYF. CDR3 in DNA: TGTGCCAGCAGTGAAAGGAGGGGGGTATACTACGAGCAGTACTTC.

This clone is a singleton in its sample. The chain is built from TRBV10-3 and TRBJ2-5; TRBD2 is a possible D gene (5 bases). The CDR3 extends over 15 amino acids. Germline V CDR1 and CDR2: ENHRY, SYGVKD. V was trimmed by 0 bases and J by 5 bases, leaving 13 bases between them. CDR3 sequence: CAISESASPGETQYF. The CDR3 coding sequence is TGTGCCATCAGTGAGTCGGCATCTCCGGGGGAGACCCAGTACTTC.

This clone was seen a few times. This sample also contains other DNA sequences that code for the same CDR3. The V and J genes are TRBV15 and TRBJ1-3; D unresolved. V dropped 0 bases and J dropped 1 base, with 7 bases sitting between them. Germline CDR1 and CDR2: LNHNV and YYDKDF (reference sequence). The CDR3 covers 15 residues. CDR3 sequence (DNA): TGTGCCACCAGCAGAGATACGGGTTCTGGAAACACCATATATTTT. Its translation: CATSRDTGSGNTIYF.

CDR3 residues: CASSTRGAPFEHYGYTF. CDR3 DNA sequence: TGTGCCAGCAGCACCAGAGGGGCCCCCTTTGAGCACTATGGCTACACCTTC. The V and J genes are TRBV21-1 and TRBJ1-2. TRBV21-1 is a documented pseudogene. The CDR3 has 17 residues.

Regarding this clone: This specimen includes other DNA sequences encoding the same CDR3. The chain has TRBV5-4 and TRBJ2-2, with 10 bases that match TRBD2. V was clipped by 4 bases and J by 0 bases; unmatched bases: 0. Looked up from germline, CDR1 is SGHNT and CDR2 is YYREEE (reference sequence). This CDR3 spans 15 amino acids. CDR3 nucleotide sequence: TGTGCCAGCAGCCTAGCGGGAGCGAACACCGGGGAGCTGTTTTTT. It codes for CASSLAGANTGELFF. The entire variable domain, with the rest obtained from reference TRBV5-4 and TRBJ2-2, is as follows: ETGVTQSPTHLIKTRGQQVTLRCSSQSGHNTVSWYQQALGQGPQFIFQYYREEENGRGNFPPRFSGLQFPNYSSELNVNALELDDSALYLCASSLAGANTGELFFGEGSRLTVL.

This clone was seen only once. The J gene is TRBJ2-7, the V gene TRBV5-6; 7 bases line up with TRBD2. Trimming cost V 4 bases and J 0 bases; bases outside gene matches: 1. The CDR3 runs 13 residues. Germline CDR1 and CDR2: SGHDT and YYEEEE. The CDR3 DNA follows: TGTGCCAGCAGCCGGACTAGCTCCTACGAGCAGTACTTC. It encodes CASSRTSSYEQYF.

This chain connects TRBV12-5 to TRBJ2-1; weak D call: TRBD1 (6 bases). The length of the CDR3 is 14 residues. CDR1 and CDR2 (germline): LGHNT, FRNRAP. Trimming shortened V by 7 bases and J by 0 bases, and 10 bases separated the two germline ends. CDR3 in amino acids: CASALDSSYNEQFF. The CDR3 DNA is TGTGCTAGTGCCCTGGACAGCTCCTACAATGAGCAGTTCTTC.

This clone was recorded only once. The genes are TRBV30 and TRBJ1-2, with a possible D match to TRBD1 (6 bases). Germline CDR1 GTSNPN, CDR2 SVGIG (reference sequence). The germline V and J ends were trimmed by 1 base and 5 bases, with 17 bases remaining between them. CDR3 length equals 15 residues. The CDR3 bases are TGTGCCTGGAGTGCAGGGGTCCGGAGCGCTTATGGCTACACCTTC. Protein product: CAWSAGVRSAYGYTF.

About this clone: In the same sample, other DNA sequences code for this CDR3. V and J are TRBV6-1 and TRBJ1-6, with D unclear. V lost 0 bases and J lost 7, with 4 bases in between. This CDR3 contains 13 residues. Germline V lookup: CDR1 MNHNS, CDR2 SASEGT. DNA for the CDR3: TGTGCCAGCAGTGAAGCCCTAAATTCACCCCTCCACTTT. It codes for CASSEALNSPLHF.

The sample holds a few counts of this clone. The rearrangement joins TRBV7-3 to TRBJ1-5; D is undetermined. V lost 5 bases and J 4 bases, leaving 9 bases between the germline ends. Per the germline V gene, CDR1 is SGHTA and CDR2 is FQGTGA. The length of the CDR3 is 13 residues. In DNA form, the CDR3 reads TGTGCCAGCAGCCTAGACAATAATCAGCCCCAGCATTTT. The encoded protein is CASSLDNNQPQHF.

The J gene is TRBJ2-5, the V gene TRBV4-1, with 10 bases matching TRBD1. The germline gives CDR1 MGHRA, CDR2 YSYEKL. V shed 2 bases, J shed 5 bases, and the junction held 5 bases outside the gene matches. The CDR3 totals 15 residues. CDR3 DNA sequence: TGCGCCAGCAGCCAAATAGGGACAGGGGACGAGACCCAGTACTTC. This sequence encodes CASSQIGTGDETQYF.

J is TRBJ2-1 and V is TRBV4-3; D not resolved. In germline, CDR1 is LGHNA, CDR2 YSLEER. This CDR3 is 13 amino acids long. Trimming shortened V by 2 bases and J by 3 bases, and 5 bases separated the two germline ends. The CDR3 here is CASSQTGYNEQFF. Written as DNA, the CDR3 is TGCGCCAGCAGCCAAACTGGCTACAATGAGCAGTTCTTC.

The chain joins TRBV9 to TRBJ2-7, with TRBD2 matching 14 bases. Germline CDR1 is SGDLS and CDR2 is YYNGEE. The CDR3 is 20 residues long. Trimming took 4 bases from V and 4 from J; bases not matched to a gene: 19. CDR3 sequence reads: CASSLQPGRGLAGEQYEQYF. The CDR3, as DNA: TGTGCCAGCAGCTTACAACCGGGACGGGGACTAGCGGGGGAGCAATACGAGCAGTACTTC.

The CDR3 nucleotides read TGTGCCATCAGCCCCGGACAGCTCACCGGGGAGCTGTTTTTT. This encodes CAISPGQLTGELFF. The chain couples TRBV10-3 to TRBJ2-2, with D possibly matching TRBD1 (6 bases). The CDR3 is 14 amino acids. V was shortened by 6 bases and J by 4 bases, with 12 bases between the two germline ends. The germline V gene has CDR1 ENHRY and CDR2 SYGVKD.

The V call is TRBV5-1, the J call TRBJ2-7; perhaps TRBD2 as D (5 bases). From germline, CDR1 is SGHRS and CDR2 YFSETQ. The CDR3 covers 12 residues. V lost 6 bases and J 4 bases, leaving 11 bases between the germline ends. CDR3 nucleotide sequence: TGCGCCAGCACCCTACGGGGATACGAGCAGTACTTC. It is translated as CASTLRGYEQYF.